The rows below give T cell receptor beta chains drawn from one sample of a study of cytomegalovirus exposure and HLA in healthy donors. Profiling relied on immunoSEQ multiplex PCR, and the TCRdb table lists in-frame clones only, not all of them. Among around 230,000 clones, 80% to 90% were seen once, and the ten largest hold 0.2% to 0.25%. Sequencing was carried out using PBMCs. These receptor sequences come from a girl under 10 years old in good health and CMV-seronegative. Each CDR3 is given with its conserved first and last residue. The D gene is left open where the match is weak. Clone size appears in some rows only: once, few, many, or a class for an expanded clone.

D,length,J,size,V,CDR3,DNA
TRBD1,15,TRBJ1-5,NA,TRBV7-2,CASSLQGASNQPQHF,TGTGCCAGCAGCTTACAGGGGGCAAGCAATCAGCCCCAGCATTTT
TRBD2,15,TRBJ2-1,NA,TRBV5-1,CASSLGAGGYNEQFF,TGCGCCAGCAGCTTGGGAGCGGGGGGATACAATGAGCAGTTCTTC
TRBD2,15,TRBJ2-5,NA,TRBV5-1,CASGIAGGLVETQYF,TGCGCCAGCGGCATAGCGGGGGGGCTTGTTGAGACCCAGTACTTC
NA,15,TRBJ2-1,NA,TRBV19,CASSIGSGSYNEQFF,TGTGCCAGTAGTATAGGCAGCGGCTCCTACAATGAGCAGTTCTTC
NA,12,TRBJ1-2,NA,TRBV6-5,CASSYAGYGYTF,TGTGCCAGCAGTTATGCGGGGTATGGCTACACCTTC
TRBD2,14,TRBJ2-3,NA,TRBV19,CASSAGVFTDTQYF,TGTGCCAGTAGTGCGGGGGTTTTCACAGATACGCAGTATTTT
TRBD1,14,TRBJ1-1,NA,TRBV5-1,CASSYRQGITEAFF,TGCGCCAGCAGCTACCGACAGGGGATCACTGAAGCTTTCTTT
TRBD1,15,TRBJ2-7,NA,TRBV4-2,CASSQGTGGNYEQYF,TGTGCCAGCAGCCAAGGAACAGGGGGGAACTACGAGCAGTACTTC
NA,12,TRBJ2-7,NA,TRBV6-5,CASSYTGYEQYF,TGTGCCAGCAGTTACACCGGCTACGAGCAGTACTTC
TRBD2,17,TRBJ2-7,NA,TRBV19,CASSPYLAGVGTYEQYF,TGTGCCTCAAGTCCCTACCTAGCGGGAGTAGGAACCTACGAGCAGTACTTC
NA,16,TRBJ2-7,NA,TRBV7-6,CASSLVYSTTTYEQYF,TGTGCCAGCAGCTTAGTCTACAGTACAACAACCTACGAGCAGTACTTC
NA,13,TRBJ1-5,few,TRBV2,CASRTGSNQPQHF,TGTGCCAGCAGGACGGGGAGCAATCAGCCCCAGCATTTT
TRBD1,16,TRBJ2-4,NA,TRBV27,CASSSQGALAKNIQYF,TGTGCCAGCAGTTCGCAGGGGGCCCTAGCCAAAAACATTCAGTACTTC
NA,15,TRBJ2-5,NA,TRBV4-1,CASSQKGVGVETQYF,TGCGCCAGCAGCCAGAAAGGTGTAGGAGTTGAGACCCAGTACTTC
NA,15,TRBJ1-1,NA,TRBV27,CASSPLGGRGTEAFF,TGTGCCAGCAGTCCCCTCGGAGGGAGGGGCACTGAAGCTTTCTTT
NA,16,TRBJ2-7,NA,TRBV7-6,CASSWGRGPLSYEQYF,TGTGCCAGCAGCTGGGGCAGGGGCCCCCTCTCCTACGAGCAGTACTTC
TRBD1,15,TRBJ1-2,NA,TRBV5-4,CASSLPPGQGTGYTF,TGTGCCAGCAGCTTGCCTCCGGGACAGGGGACGGGCTACACCTTC
NA,12,TRBJ2-7,NA,TRBV5-4,CASSQGSYEQYF,TGTGCCAGCAGCCAGGGTTCCTACGAGCAGTACTTC
NA,19,TRBJ2-6,NA,TRBV21-1,CASSKGRRTGFSGANVLTF,TGTGCCAGCAGCAAAGGTAGGAGGACAGGCTTTTCTGGGGCCAACGTCCTGACTTTC
TRBD2,17,TRBJ2-1,NA,TRBV4-1,CASSQTEAGSSYNEQFF,TGCGCCAGCAGCCAGACAGAAGCGGGGAGCTCCTACAATGAGCAGTTCTTC
NA,15,TRBJ1-6,NA,TRBV7-3,CASRERVSSESPLHF,TGTGCCAGCAGGGAGAGGGTTTCATCTGAGTCACCCCTCCACTTT
NA,13,TRBJ2-7,NA,TRBV5-1,CASSEQGQGEQYF,TGCGCCAGCAGCGAACAGGGTCAGGGCGAGCAGTACTTC
TRBD2,15,TRBJ2-1,NA,TRBV6-1,CASSGWGGSFDEQFF,TGTGCCAGCAGTGGTTGGGGGGGAAGTTTCGATGAGCAGTTCTTC
NA,18,TRBJ2-4,NA,TRBV5-1,CASSLAKIGGATKNIQYF,TGCGCCAGCAGCTTGGCCAAAATTGGAGGGGCAACCAAAAACATTCAGTACTTC
NA,12,TRBJ2-7,once,TRBV29-1,CSVSTLGNEQYF,TGCAGCGTTTCGACTCTGGGTAACGAGCAGTACTTC
NA,15,TRBJ2-2,once,TRBV5-4,CASSSDRLNTGELFF,TGTGCCAGCAGCTCGGACAGACTGAACACCGGGGAGCTGTTTTTT
NA,12,TRBJ1-1,few,TRBV19,CASSREGLGAFF,TGTGCCAGTAGTCGAGAAGGCCTAGGAGCTTTCTTT
TRBD1,13,TRBJ1-2,NA,TRBV4-1,CASSPTGGRGYTF,TGCGCCAGCAGCCCAACAGGGGGGCGCGGCTACACCTTC